The 4 T cell receptor beta chains listed next were all sequenced from one sample in a study of blood T cells in healthy people across ages. Together with a sample-barcoded 5' primer, a J-beta primer mix was included in a second PCR lasting roughly 6 to 12 cycles. Via MiXCR, TCRdb re-called the 5' RACE reads, giving one row per CDR3 protein. Among about 680,000 distinct CDR3 sequences, more than 40% were seen once, and the ten largest hold roughly 31%. Input material: blood. These receptor sequences come from an older woman in good health.

This clonotype was picked up a small number of times. The chain couples TRBV28 to TRBJ1-1; weak D call: TRBD1 (6 bases). The CDR3 covers 17 residues. V lost 5 bases to trimming and J lost 0 bases, with 19 bases between them. The germline gives CDR1 MDHEN, CDR2 SYDVKM. In DNA form, the CDR3 reads TGTGCCAGCAGTCACGTGGGACATAGCAATCTGAACACTGAAGCTTTCTTT. The encoded protein is CASSHVGHSNLNTEAFF.

Here the CDR3 DNA reads TGCAGTGCTAGAGACAGGGACAATCAGCCCCAGCATTTT. Translation gives CSARDRDNQPQHF. The chain employs TRBV20-1 and TRBJ1-5; the D gene is possibly TRBD1 (5 bases). The V gene lost 0 bases and the J gene lost 3 bases, with 6 bases spanning the gap. CDR3 length: 13 residues. Per germline, CDR1 DFQATT and CDR2 SNEGSKA (reference sequence).

Points on this clonotype: One junction end does not reproduce the germline sequence, and a read error may be involved. The V and J genes are TRBV11-3 and TRBJ2-2, with D possibly being TRBD2 (5 bases). Germline values: CDR1 SGHNT, CDR2 YENEEA. CDR3 length: 15 amino acids. This CDR3 is CAGSFGEWNTGELFF. The CDR3 DNA reads TGTGCCGGCAGCTTTGGGGAGTGGAACACCGGGGAGCTGTTTTTT.

The chain carries TRBV7-6 and TRBJ1-2; TRBD1 is a possible D gene (5 bases). With 7 bases removed from V and 8 bases from J, the gap between germline ends came to 23 bases. The CDR3 loop spans 15 amino acids. Germline assignment: CDR1 SGHVS and CDR2 FNYEAQ. CDR3 residues: CASTPWEGTKGGYTF. The CDR3 coding sequence is TGTGCCAGCACGCCATGGGAAGGGACCAAGGGCGGCTACACCTTC.